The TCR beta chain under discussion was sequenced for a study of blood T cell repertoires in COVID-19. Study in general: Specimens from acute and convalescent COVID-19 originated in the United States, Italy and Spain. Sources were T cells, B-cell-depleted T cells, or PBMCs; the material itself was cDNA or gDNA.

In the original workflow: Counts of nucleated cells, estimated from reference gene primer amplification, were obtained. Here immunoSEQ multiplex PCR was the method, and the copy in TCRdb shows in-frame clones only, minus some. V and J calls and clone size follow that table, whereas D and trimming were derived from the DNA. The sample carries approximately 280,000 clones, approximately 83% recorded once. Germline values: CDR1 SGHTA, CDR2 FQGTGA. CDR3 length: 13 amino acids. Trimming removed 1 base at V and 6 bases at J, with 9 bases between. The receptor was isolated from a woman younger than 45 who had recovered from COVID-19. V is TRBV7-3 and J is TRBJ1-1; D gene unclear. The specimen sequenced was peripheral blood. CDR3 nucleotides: TGTGCCAGCAGCTTAAGAGGGATCTCTGAAGCTTTCTTT. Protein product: CASSLRGISEAFF.